The 30 T cell receptor beta chains in this list originate from one sample, sequenced in a study of human T cells and chemical hapten exposure. TCRdb analysed the RACE reads with MiXCR anew, one entry per CDR3 protein. The sample yields roughly 180,000 distinct CDR3 sequences, 20% to 25% seen once. Time point given: patch test 1, 2 weeks after DPC sensitization. Treatment specified: therapeutic diphenylcyclopropenone sensitization with weekly scalp DPC. The sample was whole blood, taken in connection with sensitization to the hapten diphenylcyclopropenone (DPC). The origin of the receptors is a woman between 50 and 59 years old with alopecia areata. Some clones in this sample may be carry-over from other donors' samples.

This clonotype was detected a few times. The genes are TRBV9 and TRBJ1-1; unclear D gene. In germline, CDR1 is SGDLS, CDR2 YYNGEE. This CDR3 spans 15 amino acids. V lost 3 bases, J lost 1 base, and 13 bases lay in between. The CDR3 DNA sequence: TGTGCCAGCAGCGACGGCCGTCAGTCGAACACTGAAGCTTTCTTT. Its protein is CASSDGRQSNTEAFF.

This clonotype has just a few counts. V gene TRBV12-3 or TRBV12-4 combines with J gene TRBJ2-2; tentatively, D is TRBD1 or TRBD2 (5 bases each). Trimming cost V 0 bases and J 7 bases, with 9 bases left between them. CDR3 length equals 14 residues. The CDR3 sequence is CASSLANGGGELFF. DNA for the CDR3: TGTGCCAGCAGTTTAGCGAATGGGGGCGGGGAGCTGTTTTTT.

This chain joins TRBV9 and TRBJ2-3; 8 bases match TRBD2. This CDR3 has 16 residues. The V and J ends lost 2 bases and 5 bases, in that order; junction bases with no gene match: 10. From germline, CDR1 is SGDLS and CDR2 YYNGEE. The CDR3, as DNA: TGTGCCAGCAGCGTTTCCGGGAGGGCCCCCGGAGATACGCAGTATTTT. Protein sequence: CASSVSGRAPGDTQYF.

This rearrangement joins TRBV4-2 to TRBJ2-7; unclear D gene. Germline V gene sequence: CDR1 LGHNA, CDR2 YNFKEQ. V lost 1 base and J 2 bases, leaving 24 bases between the germline ends. This CDR3 has 19 amino acids. DNA for the CDR3: TGTGCCAGCAGCCAAGTCGCGATAGGGCAGATTGGCCGACCCTACGAGCAGTACTTC. It translates to CASSQVAIGQIGRPYEQYF.

There are a few counts of this clonotype. The gene calls are TRBV27 and TRBJ1-2, with D unresolved. Germline-derived CDR1 and CDR2 are MNHEY and SMNVEV (reference sequence). The CDR3 has 14 residues. The V and J ends lost 0 bases and 3 bases respectively, with 8 bases between them. The CDR3, as DNA: TGTGCCAGCAGTTTATCCCAAATGGACTATGGCTACACCTTC. Protein product: CASSLSQMDYGYTF.

The V call is TRBV12-3 or TRBV12-4, the J call TRBJ1-2, with D uncertain. The CDR3 is made up of 13 amino acids. V lost 3 bases and J lost 5, with 10 bases in between. CDR3 in amino acids: CASSFGQEYGYTF. The CDR3 DNA reads as TGTGCCAGCAGTTTCGGGCAGGAGTATGGCTACACCTTC.

This clonotype was recorded a few times. The chain combines TRBV28 with TRBJ2-3; D remains ambiguous. V was shortened by 3 bases and J by 7 bases, with 5 bases between the two germline ends. The length of the CDR3 is 11 residues. Per the germline V gene, CDR1 is MDHEN and CDR2 is SYDVKM. In DNA form, the CDR3 reads TGTGCCAGCAGTTTCGCGAATACGCAGTATTTT. Protein sequence: CASSFANTQYF.

This clonotype was counted at least ten times. The V and J genes are TRBV9 and TRBJ1-3; D not resolved. This CDR3 has 14 residues. V was trimmed by 0 bases and J by 1 base, leaving 5 bases between them. The germline gives CDR1 SGDLS, CDR2 YYNGEE. The CDR3 region has the DNA TGTGCCAGCAGCGTAGTAGGTTCTGGAAACACCATATATTTT. This translates into CASSVVGSGNTIYF.

The rearrangement uses TRBV5-6 and TRBJ2-1; D unresolved. CDR1 SGHDT and CDR2 YYEEEE come from the germline V gene. The germline V and J ends were trimmed by 2 bases and 0 bases, with 9 bases remaining between them. The CDR3 has 15 amino acids. The CDR3 is CASSLTTASYNEQFF. The CDR3 DNA reads as TGTGCCAGCAGCTTAACGACCGCCTCCTACAATGAGCAGTTCTTC.

The gene calls are TRBV29-1 and TRBJ2-3; D is perhaps TRBD1 (5 bases). This CDR3 has 12 amino acids. Germline V gives CDR1 SQVTM, CDR2 ANQGSEA. V was pared by 8 bases and J by 3 bases, with 12 bases between. CDR3 coding DNA: TGCAGCACGGACAAAGGAACAGATACGCAGTATTTT. Protein sequence: CSTDKGTDTQYF.

This clonotype was seen only a few times. This chain links TRBV6-1 with TRBJ1-1; D unresolved. Looked up from germline, CDR1 is MNHNS and CDR2 is SASEGT. V was pared by 7 bases and J by 11 bases, with 17 bases between. This CDR3 has 12 amino acids. As DNA, the CDR3 is TGTGCCAGCATGGGGATGATGTGGTGGGCTTTCTTT. It translates to CASMGMMWWAFF.

This clonotype was seen at least ten times. The V gene is TRBV18, the J gene TRBJ2-7; 8 bases align to TRBD1. After removal of 2 bases from V and 2 bases from J, the junction contained 2 bases not matched to a gene. The CDR3 has 14 residues. In germline, CDR1 is KGHSH, CDR2 LQKENI. The CDR3 coding sequence is TGTGCCAGCTCACCAGAGACAGGGGCCTACGAGCAGTACTTC. Translated, it gives CASSPETGAYEQYF.

The chain recombines TRBV4-2 with TRBJ2-1, with 9 bases aligning to TRBD2. CDR1 and CDR2 (germline): LGHNA, YNFKEQ. Trimming cost V 0 bases and J 7 bases; bases outside gene matches: 7. This CDR3 is built from 16 residues. DNA of the CDR3: TGTGCCAGCAGCCAAGATTTAGCGGGAGTGGGGAATGAGCAGTTCTTC. The encoded protein is CASSQDLAGVGNEQFF.

This clonotype was counted many times. V is TRBV7-9 and J is TRBJ2-1; 8 nucleotides line up with TRBD2. The CDR3 contains 18 residues. Unmatched junction bases numbered 15, after V lost 4 bases and J lost 4 bases. The germline V gene has CDR1 SEHNR and CDR2 FQNEAQ (reference sequence). CDR3 loop: CASSSTDAVAGPYNEQFF. The CDR3 DNA follows: TGTGCCAGCAGCTCGACGGATGCCGTAGCGGGACCATACAATGAGCAGTTCTTC.

This clonotype was detected only a few times. This chain connects TRBV20-1 to TRBJ2-3; 9 bases are shared with TRBD2. Germline values: CDR1 DFQATT, CDR2 SNEGSKA (reference sequence). Unmatched junction bases numbered 5, after V lost 1 base and J lost 9 bases. CDR3 length equals 13 residues. The CDR3 is CSARVGLAGTQYF. DNA for the CDR3: TGCAGTGCTAGAGTAGGCCTAGCGGGAACGCAGTATTTT.

The chain joins TRBV2 to TRBJ2-2, with TRBD1 matching over 8 bases. The CDR3 has 14 amino acids. Germline-derived CDR1 and CDR2 are SNHLY and FYNNEI. V lost 5 bases to trimming and J lost 7 bases; unmatched junction nucleotides: 6. Written as DNA, the CDR3 is TGTGCCAGCAGTAGCCGACAGGGGCACGGGGAGCTGTTTTTT. This encodes CASSSRQGHGELFF.

This chain uses TRBV7-9 with TRBJ1-1; D not certain. V was shortened by 3 bases and J by 2 bases, with 13 bases between the two germline ends. This CDR3 is built from 15 residues. CDR1 is SEHNR, CDR2 FQNEAQ, per germline (reference sequence). In DNA form, the CDR3 reads TGTGCCAGCAGCTTCCCCTATGGGAGCAACACTGAAGCTTTCTTT. It translates to CASSFPYGSNTEAFF.

The gene calls are TRBV10-3 and TRBJ2-7, with 10 bases fitting TRBD1. This CDR3 contains 15 residues. CDR1 and CDR2 from the germline V gene are ENHRY and SYGVKD. V dropped 0 bases and J dropped 5; count of bases not matched to a gene: 4. The CDR3 DNA follows: TGTGCCATCAGTGAGTCCCGGGACAGGGGCCACGAGCAGTACTTC. Translation: CAISESRDRGHEQYF.

The sample holds a few counts of this clonotype. V gene TRBV6-5 combines with J gene TRBJ1-2; D not resolved. The germline V gene has CDR1 MNHEY and CDR2 SVGAGI. With 1 base removed from V and 1 base from J, the gap between germline ends came to 19 bases. CDR3 length: 18 residues. The CDR3 loop reads CASSYLPRQTALNYGYTF. The CDR3 bases are TGTGCCAGCAGTTACTTGCCTCGTCAGACGGCGCTTAACTATGGCTACACCTTC.

The chain employs TRBV24-1 and TRBJ2-1, with 7 bases matching TRBD1. Per the germline V gene, CDR1 is KGHDR and CDR2 is SFDVKD. Trimming took 5 bases from V and 2 from J; bases not matched to a gene: 8. This CDR3 contains 16 residues. CDR3: CATSGPQGTPYNEQFF. The CDR3 DNA is TGTGCCACCAGTGGACCACAGGGGACGCCCTACAATGAGCAGTTCTTC.

The chain links TRBV10-3 to TRBJ2-7, with 10 positions matching TRBD2. Looked up from germline, CDR1 is ENHRY and CDR2 is SYGVKD. Trimming took 2 bases from V and 7 from J; bases not matched to a gene: 11. The CDR3 is 16 residues long. CDR3 in DNA: TGTGCCATCAGTGAGGTCAGCCAGCGGGAGGGTGGTGAGCAGTACTTC. As protein: CAISEVSQREGGEQYF.

This chain connects TRBV11-2 to TRBJ1-2; perhaps TRBD1 as D (5 bases). Trimming took off 3 bases at V and 6 bases at J, with 11 bases between the two ends. Germline lookup yields CDR1 SGHAT and CDR2 FQNNGV. CDR3 size: 13 residues. DNA of the CDR3: TGTGCCAGCAGCTTTGTAGGGGTCCATGGCTACACCTTC. Its translation: CASSFVGVHGYTF.

The rearrangement links TRBV29-1 to TRBJ1-1; a weak D match, TRBD1 (5 bases). The CDR3 loop spans 15 amino acids. CDR1 and CDR2 (germline): SQVTM, ANQGSEA. The V end lost 0 bases, the J end lost 1 base, and 12 bases lay between the germline ends. The CDR3, as DNA: TGCAGCGTTGAAGAAAGAGGGACGTGGAACACTGAAGCTTTCTTT. Protein product: CSVEERGTWNTEAFF.

There are a few counts of this clonotype. V is TRBV7-8 and J is TRBJ2-2, with D possibly TRBD2 on 5 matching bases. The CDR3 is 15 amino acids. The germline V and J ends were trimmed by 5 bases and 4 bases, with 14 bases remaining between them. The germline CDR1 and CDR2 sequences are SGHVS and FQNEAQ. CDR3 region: CASSPGIWVTGELFF. CDR3 nucleotides: TGTGCCAGCAGCCCCGGGATATGGGTCACCGGGGAGCTGTTTTTT.

The V call is TRBV6-6, the J call TRBJ2-1; D gene unclear. The CDR3 covers 13 residues. V dropped 2 bases and J dropped 9 bases, with 11 bases sitting between them. Germline CDR1 MNHNY, CDR2 SVGAGI (reference sequence). DNA for the CDR3: TGTGCCAGCAGTTACGGCCCCAGTGGTGAGCAGTTCTTC. It encodes CASSYGPSGEQFF.

The V gene is TRBV7-6, the J gene TRBJ2-3; TRBD2 aligns across 8 bases. Germline loops: CDR1 SGHVS, CDR2 FNYEAQ. The CDR3 is 16 amino acids. V dropped 3 bases and J dropped 3; count of bases not matched to a gene: 8. The CDR3 nucleotides are TGTGCCAGCAGCTTCCACCCGGGACTAGGTACAGATACGCAGTATTTT. Amino acid sequence: CASSFHPGLGTDTQYF.

This clonotype came up a few times. J is TRBJ2-3 and V is TRBV6-6, with D unresolved. The CDR3 is 14 residues long. V lost 4 bases to trimming and J lost 0 bases, with 8 bases between them. CDR1 is MNHNY and CDR2 is SVGAGI in the germline V gene (reference sequence). The CDR3 DNA reads TGTGCCAGCAGTTTTTCTCTGAGCACAGATACGCAGTATTTT. Its translation is CASSFSLSTDTQYF.

There are a few counts of this clonotype. J is TRBJ2-1 and V is TRBV20-1; TRBD2 aligns across 10 bases. J gave up 8 bases and V 3 bases, and 13 bases lay outside the gene matches. Germline V gives CDR1 DFQATT, CDR2 SNEGSKA (reference sequence). CDR3 size: 16 residues. DNA of the CDR3: TGCAGTGCTAGCCCACTAGCGGGATTAGGAGTCCATGAGCAGTTCTTC. This codes for CSASPLAGLGVHEQFF.

There are a few counts of this clonotype. The chain joins TRBV20-1 to TRBJ2-1; 7 bases align to TRBD2. The CDR3 is 16 amino acids. The germline V gene has CDR1 DFQATT and CDR2 SNEGSKA (reference sequence). V shed 0 bases and J 5 bases; nucleotides not matched to a gene: 10. The CDR3 sequence is CSARDPWGRADNEQFF. CDR3 nucleotide sequence: TGCAGTGCTAGAGATCCTTGGGGGAGGGCCGACAATGAGCAGTTCTTC.

This rearrangement joins TRBV12-3 or TRBV12-4 to TRBJ1-1; no definite D call. The CDR3 runs 13 residues. V shed 3 bases and J shed 3 bases, with 8 bases lying between them. The CDR3 reads CASSFMSDTEAFF. In nucleotides, the CDR3 is TGTGCCAGCAGTTTCATGTCCGACACTGAAGCTTTCTTT.